Following are 18 T cell receptor beta chains from one sample sequenced in a study of T-cell memory formation after mild COVID-19. TCRdb called the 5' RACE reads again in MiXCR, with one record for every CDR3 protein. The sample includes fewer than 200,000 distinct CDR3 sequences, 20% to 25% of them seen just once. Material for sequencing was PBMCs or a T cell subset sorted from them (not recorded which). Receptor source: an adult woman who had mild COVID-19 (a few samples of this study predate the infection). Cell type and time point are not known.

The chain recombines TRBV7-8 with TRBJ2-3; the match to TRBD2 covers 12 bases. The CDR3 runs 17 residues. CDR1 and CDR2 from the germline V gene are SGHVS and FQNEAQ. V was pared by 5 bases and J by 2 bases, with 8 bases of the junction left unmatched. CDR3 bases: TGTGCCAGCAGCAACAGACTAGCGGGGGATTCCACAGATACGCAGTATTTT. This encodes CASSNRLAGDSTDTQYF. Combining the CDR3 with reference TRBV7-8 and TRBJ2-3 gives the whole variable domain GAGVSQSPRYKVAKRGQDVALRCDPISGHVSLFWYQQALGQGPEFLTYFQNEAQLDKSGLPSDRFFAERPEGSVSTLKIQRTQQEDSAVYLCASSNRLAGDSTDTQYFGPGTRLTVL.

A few counts support this clonotype. V usage is TRBV7-8 and J usage is TRBJ1-2; no reliable D call. Germline loops: CDR1 SGHVS, CDR2 FQNEAQ. V was clipped by 9 bases and J by 8 bases, with 13 bases between them. The length of the CDR3 is 11 residues. CDR3 loop: CASSSSDGYTF. In nucleotides, the CDR3 is TGTGCCAGTTCGTCCTCAGACGGCTACACCTTC.

This chain uses TRBV12-3 or TRBV12-4 with TRBJ2-2, with 7 nucleotides matching TRBD2. Trimming at V came to 2 bases and at J to 0 bases, leaving 12 bases not matched to a gene. This CDR3 has 19 amino acids. Here the CDR3 reads CASSLLGLAEYSNTGELFF. The DNA of the CDR3 is TGTGCCAGCAGTTTACTTGGGCTAGCGGAGTACTCGAACACCGGGGAGCTGTTTTTT.

A few counts support this clonotype. The chain is built from TRBV7-9 and TRBJ2-1, with TRBD2 matching 12 bases. This CDR3 has 16 residues. Germline V lookup: CDR1 SEHNR, CDR2 FQNEAQ (reference sequence). Unmatched junction bases numbered 7, after V lost 6 bases and J lost 4 bases. The CDR3 sequence is CASRSRTSGTYNEQFF. The CDR3 nucleotides are TGTGCCAGCAGGTCCCGGACTAGCGGGACTTACAATGAGCAGTTCTTC.

This clonotype was detected a few times. DNA of the CDR3: TGTGCCAGCAGCTTAGTAGGGGGTACTTACAATGAGCAGTTCTTC. Amino acids: CASSLVGGTYNEQFF. V usage is TRBV7-8 and J usage is TRBJ2-1; TRBD1 is a possible D gene (6 bases). CDR1 SGHVS and CDR2 FQNEAQ come from the germline V gene. The CDR3 has 15 residues. V was shortened by 1 base and J by 4 bases, with 11 bases between the two germline ends.

The chain is built from TRBV10-2 and TRBJ2-1; perhaps TRBD2 as D (6 bases). Trimming removed 0 bases at V and 4 bases at J, with 22 bases between. Germline CDR1 WSHSY, CDR2 SAAADI. CDR3 length: 19 amino acids. CDR3 sequence reads: CASSESGGGTMDTYNEQFF. CDR3 bases: TGCGCCAGCAGTGAGTCGGGGGGAGGTACCATGGATACTTACAATGAGCAGTTCTTC.

This clonotype has only a few counts. The chain is built from TRBV29-1 and TRBJ1-1, with 7 bases identical to TRBD1. The CDR3 runs to 12 residues. The V and J ends lost 7 bases and 0 bases, in that order; junction bases with no gene match: 2. Germline V gene sequence: CDR1 SQVTM, CDR2 ANQGSEA. The CDR3 region has the DNA TGCAGCGGGACAGGACTGAACACTGAAGCTTTCTTT. Translation: CSGTGLNTEAFF.

The V call is TRBV9, the J call TRBJ2-5, with 7 bases fitting TRBD2. The CDR3 has 14 amino acids. Germline V gene sequence: CDR1 SGDLS, CDR2 YYNGEE. V trimming: 0 bases; J trimming: 3 bases; junction bases outside the gene matches: 2. DNA for the CDR3: TGTGCCAGCAGCGTAGCCCTAGCGGAAGAGACCCAGTACTTC. Protein sequence: CASSVALAEETQYF.

This clonotype was counted at least ten times. The J gene is TRBJ2-1, the V gene TRBV7-2; 8 bases agree with TRBD2. Trimming removed 3 bases from V and 10 bases from J; junction bases left unmatched: 5. The germline gives CDR1 SGHTA, CDR2 FQGNSA. The CDR3 loop spans 13 amino acids. For the CDR3, the DNA is TGTGCCAGCAGCTTCGGACTAGCTGGGGAGCAGTTCTTC. As protein: CASSFGLAGEQFF.

This clonotype was detected only a few times. The chain uses TRBV25-1 and TRBJ2-1; D call uncertain. The germline gives CDR1 MGHDK, CDR2 SYGVNS. This CDR3 comprises 15 residues. V gave up 1 base and J gave up 3 bases, with 10 bases separating them. The CDR3 protein is CASSELGADYNEQFF. The CDR3 coding sequence is TGTGCCAGCAGTGAATTAGGTGCAGACTACAATGAGCAGTTCTTC.

This clonotype has only a few counts. The chain links TRBV7-9 to TRBJ2-7; D ambiguous. V was pared by 6 bases and J by 2 bases, with 8 bases between. This CDR3 comprises 12 residues. Germline values: CDR1 SEHNR, CDR2 FQNEAQ (reference sequence). The CDR3 loop reads CASSLSPYEQYF. The CDR3 DNA reads as TGTGCCAGCAGTCTCTCCCCCTACGAGCAGTACTTC.

This clonotype has just a few counts. This rearrangement joins TRBV20-1 to TRBJ2-1, with TRBD2 identical over 12 bases. Germline CDR1 DFQATT, CDR2 SNEGSKA (reference sequence). After removal of 6 bases from V and 9 bases from J, the junction contained 6 bases not matched to a gene. This CDR3 is 13 amino acids long. Written as DNA, the CDR3 is TGCAGTGCCCCTAGCGGGAGGGCCGGTGAGCAGTTCTTC. Protein: CSAPSGRAGEQFF.

The rearrangement uses TRBV5-1 and TRBJ2-1, with TRBD2 matching 13 bases. The CDR3 is made up of 19 amino acids. CDR1 SGHRS and CDR2 YFSETQ come from the germline V gene. After removal of 4 bases from V and 8 bases from J, the junction contained 18 bases not matched to a gene. CDR3 sequence: CASSGLSTSGRNIQDEQFF. CDR3 bases: TGCGCCAGCAGCGGACTTTCGACTAGCGGGAGGAATATTCAGGATGAGCAGTTCTTC.

This clonotype was observed a handful of times. CDR3 region: CASSPFGGGRADTQYF. The CDR3 coding sequence is TGTGCCAGCAGCCCCTTCGGTGGCGGGAGGGCAGATACGCAGTATTTT. The gene calls are TRBV7-6 and TRBJ2-3; 9 bases match TRBD2. Germline CDR1 and CDR2: SGHVS and FNYEAQ. The CDR3 length is 16 residues. With V trimmed by 5 bases and J by 4 bases, 10 bases remained unmatched.

The rearrangement uses TRBV7-6 and TRBJ2-1; 7 bases fit TRBD2. CDR3 size: 17 residues. Germline V gene data show CDR1 as SGHVS and CDR2 as FNYEAQ. V was pared by 4 bases and J by 0 bases, with 9 bases of the junction left unmatched. CDR3 amino acids: CASSSRGSGVSYNEQFF. The CDR3 nucleotides read TGTGCCAGCAGCTCCCGTGGGAGCGGGGTCTCCTACAATGAGCAGTTCTTC.

This clonotype was picked up a small number of times. This chain joins TRBV9 and TRBJ1-1, with a possible D match to TRBD1 (5 bases). The CDR3 is made up of 16 amino acids. Looked up from germline, CDR1 is SGDLS and CDR2 is YYNGEE. V lost 4 bases to trimming and J lost 0 bases, with 16 bases between them. DNA of the CDR3: TGTGCCAGCAGCCCGGGGGGGGGAGGCCTGAACACTGAAGCTTTCTTT. This gives the protein CASSPGGGGLNTEAFF.

This clonotype was picked up a small number of times. This rearrangement joins TRBV4-3 to TRBJ1-4; a weak D match, TRBD1 (6 bases). The CDR3 has 15 residues. The V end lost 4 bases, the J end lost 5 bases, and 14 bases lay between the germline ends. Germline V gene data show CDR1 as LGHNA and CDR2 as YSLEER. The CDR3: CASSPVTGPNEKLFF. The DNA for the CDR3 is TGCGCCAGCAGCCCAGTGACAGGACCGAATGAAAAACTGTTTTTT.

This clonotype was recorded a few times. The V gene is TRBV24-1, the J gene TRBJ2-1, with D tentatively TRBD1 (5 bases). V lost 10 bases and J lost 10, with 16 bases in between. Germline-derived CDR1 and CDR2 are KGHDR and SFDVKD. The CDR3 consists of 12 residues. The CDR3 DNA follows: TGTGCCACGGGCAGGGAACGAGACGAGCAGTTCTTC. Translation: CATGRERDEQFF.